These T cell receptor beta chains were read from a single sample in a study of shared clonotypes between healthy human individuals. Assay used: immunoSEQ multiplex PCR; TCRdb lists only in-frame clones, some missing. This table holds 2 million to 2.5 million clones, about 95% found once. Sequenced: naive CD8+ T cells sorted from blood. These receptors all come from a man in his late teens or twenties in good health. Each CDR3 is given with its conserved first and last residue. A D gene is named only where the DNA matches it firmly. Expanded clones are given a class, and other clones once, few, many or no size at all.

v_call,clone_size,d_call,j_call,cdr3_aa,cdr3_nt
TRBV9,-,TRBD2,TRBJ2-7,CASSVGLAGGSYEQYF,TGTGCCAGCAGCGTAGGACTAGCGGGAGGGTCCTACGAGCAGTACTTC
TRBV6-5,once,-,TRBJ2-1,CASSYSLDGDEQFF,TGTGCCAGCAGTTACTCTTTGGATGGAGATGAGCAGTTCTTC
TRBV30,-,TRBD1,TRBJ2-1,CAWDRDDEQFF,TGTGCCTGGGACAGGGACGATGAGCAGTTCTTC
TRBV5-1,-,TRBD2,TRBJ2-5,CASSLTSGVPDWTQYF,TGCGCCAGCAGCTTGACTAGCGGGGTTCCCGACTGGACCCAGTACTTC
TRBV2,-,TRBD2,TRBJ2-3,CASLTSGGGTDTQYF,TGTGCCAGCCTGACTAGCGGGGGGGGCACAGATACGCAGTATTTT
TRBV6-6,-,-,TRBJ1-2,CATLLGGLGGYTF,TGTGCCACCTTATTAGGCGGGTTGGGCGGCTACACCTTC
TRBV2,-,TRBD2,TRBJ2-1,CASSDPAGRYNEQFF,TGTGCCAGCAGTGACCCAGCGGGACGGTACAATGAGCAGTTCTTC
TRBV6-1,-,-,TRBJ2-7,CASSDRTPYEQYF,TGTGCCAGCAGTGATCGGACACCTTACGAGCAGTACTTC
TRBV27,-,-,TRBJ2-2,CASSWGGELFF,TGTGCCAGCAGTTGGGGCGGGGAGCTGTTTTTT
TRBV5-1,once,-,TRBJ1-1,CASSPTRGTEAFF,TGCGCCAGCAGCCCGACGAGGGGCACTGAAGCTTTCTTT
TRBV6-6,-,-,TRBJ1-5,CASSYRTDYSNQPQHF,TGTGCCAGCAGTTACCGGACTGACTATAGCAATCAGCCCCAGCATTTT
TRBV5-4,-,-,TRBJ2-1,CASSFAGGGYNEQFF,TGTGCCAGCAGCTTCGCAGGGGGGGGTTACAATGAGCAGTTCTTC
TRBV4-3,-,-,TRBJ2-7,CASSPGEAVYEQYF,TGCGCCAGCAGCCCAGGCGAGGCAGTATACGAGCAGTACTTC
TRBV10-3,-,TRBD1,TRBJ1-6,CAISESPTGGQDNSPLHF,TGTGCCATCAGTGAGTCTCCCACCGGGGGACAGGATAATTCACCCCTCCACTTT
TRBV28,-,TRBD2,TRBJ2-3,CASSLAIAGGGDTQYF,TGTGCCAGCAGTTTAGCCATAGCGGGGGGAGGAGATACGCAGTATTTT
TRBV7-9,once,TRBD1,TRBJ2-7,CASSTGGRTYEQYF,TGTGCCAGCAGCACAGGGGGTAGAACCTACGAGCAGTACTTC
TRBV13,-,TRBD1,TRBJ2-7,CASSFQGAEQYF,TGTGCCAGCAGCTTTCAGGGGGCCGAGCAGTACTTC
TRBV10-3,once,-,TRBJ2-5,CAIPGSQETQYF,TGTGCCATCCCGGGCTCACAAGAGACCCAGTACTTC
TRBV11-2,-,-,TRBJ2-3,CASSPWTDTDTQYF,TGTGCCAGCAGCCCCTGGACTGACACAGATACGCAGTATTTT
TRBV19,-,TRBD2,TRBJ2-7,CASSTSPLAGVFYEQYF,TGTGCCAGTAGTACCTCCCCACTAGCGGGAGTCTTCTACGAGCAGTACTTC
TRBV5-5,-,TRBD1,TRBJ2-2,CASSFVGQGIGNTGELFF,TGTGCCAGCAGCTTCGTGGGACAGGGGATCGGGAACACCGGGGAGCTGTTTTTT
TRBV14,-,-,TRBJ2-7,CASSQDYTLSYEQYF,TGTGCCAGCAGCCAAGATTATACTTTATCCTACGAGCAGTACTTC
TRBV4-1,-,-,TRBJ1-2,CASSPAGYGYTF,TGCGCCAGCAGCCCCGCCGGGTATGGCTACACCTTC
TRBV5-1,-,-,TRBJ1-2,CASSLDGGRDNYGYTF,TGCGCCAGCAGCTTGGACGGAGGGAGAGATAACTATGGCTACACCTTC
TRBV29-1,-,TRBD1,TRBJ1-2,CSVQSGTGGYGYTF,TGCAGCGTTCAATCGGGGACAGGGGGCTATGGCTACACCTTC
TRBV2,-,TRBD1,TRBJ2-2,CASSDPSWTGGNTGELFF,TGTGCCAGCAGTGACCCATCCTGGACAGGGGGCAACACCGGGGAGCTGTTTTTT
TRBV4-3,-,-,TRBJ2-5,CASSQTWGEIQETQYF,TGCGCCAGCAGCCAAACGTGGGGCGAAATCCAAGAGACCCAGTACTTC
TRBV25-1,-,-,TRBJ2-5,CASRSGAGETQYF,TGTGCCAGCAGATCGGGCGCAGGAGAGACCCAGTACTTC
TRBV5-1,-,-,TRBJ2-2,CASTSWFGARDTGELFF,TGCGCCAGCACCTCCTGGTTCGGGGCTAGGGACACCGGGGAGCTGTTTTTT
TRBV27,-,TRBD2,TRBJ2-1,CASAGLAGQGEQFF,TGTGCCAGCGCGGGGCTAGCGGGGCAGGGTGAGCAGTTCTTC
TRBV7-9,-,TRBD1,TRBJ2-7,CASSLQRDRQYF,TGTGCCAGCAGCTTACAACGGGACAGGCAGTACTTC
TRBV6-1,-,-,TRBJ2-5,CASSGISGEIWTQYF,TGTGCCAGCAGTGGAATTAGCGGCGAGATTTGGACCCAGTACTTC
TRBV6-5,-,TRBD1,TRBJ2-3,CASIWTGARSDTQYF,TGTGCCAGCATTTGGACAGGGGCGCGCTCAGATACGCAGTATTTT
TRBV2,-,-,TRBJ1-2,CASSEDDYGYTF,TGTGCCAGCAGTGAGGATGACTATGGCTACACCTTC
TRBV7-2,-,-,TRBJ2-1,CASSFPGNEQFF,TGTGCCAGCAGCTTTCCCGGTAATGAGCAGTTCTTC
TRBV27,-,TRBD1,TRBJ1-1,CASSPIDRGGSEAFF,TGTGCCAGCAGTCCAATTGACAGGGGCGGGAGTGAAGCTTTCTTT
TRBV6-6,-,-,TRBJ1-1,CASNHFTNTEAFF,TGTGCCAGCAATCATTTCACGAACACTGAAGCTTTCTTT
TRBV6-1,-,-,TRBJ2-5,CASSEERWEVEETQYF,TGTGCCAGCAGTGAAGAAAGGTGGGAGGTCGAAGAGACCCAGTACTTC
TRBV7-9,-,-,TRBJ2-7,CASSDSSGRGNEQYF,TGTGCCAGCAGCGACAGTTCGGGGCGCGGCAACGAGCAGTACTTC
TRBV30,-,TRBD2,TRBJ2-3,CAWTFRSGSRTDTQYF,TGTGCCTGGACCTTCCGCAGCGGGAGCCGCACAGATACGCAGTATTTT